The 17 T cell receptor beta chains below come from one sample, sequenced in a study of CD8 T cells in Susac syndrome. The RNA input was roughly 0.45 to 1 ug, and it was reverse transcribed with random hexamers. TCRdb reanalysed the immunoSEQ multiplex PCR reads using MiXCR and keeps one entry per CDR3 protein. The repertoire holds some 150,000 distinct CDR3 sequences, with 95% as singletons. The sample comprised CD4+ T cells from PBMCs. Receptor source: a human donor with Susac syndrome.

V and J are TRBV4-2 and TRBJ2-1; possible D gene TRBD2, 6 bases. The CDR3 runs to 14 residues. Germline CDR1 reads LGHNA; CDR2 reads YNFKEQ. V gave up 1 base and J gave up 3 bases, with 7 bases separating them. CDR3: CASSQGRGYNEQFF. Written as DNA, the CDR3 is TGTGCCAGCAGCCAAGGGAGGGGCTACAATGAGCAGTTCTTC.

CDR3 sequence (DNA): TGCGCCAGCAGCCGGGCCCCAGGGAGATCGGAGACCCAGTACTTC. This encodes CASSRAPGRSETQYF. This rearrangement joins TRBV4-3 to TRBJ2-5; D tentatively fits TRBD1 or TRBD2 (5 bases each). The CDR3 has 15 residues. CDR1 is LGHNA and CDR2 is YSLEER in the germline V gene. The germline V and J ends were trimmed by 4 bases and 5 bases, with 17 bases remaining between them.

The chain links TRBV30 to TRBJ1-5; no firm D call. Per the germline V gene, CDR1 is GTSNPN and CDR2 is SVGIG (reference sequence). The CDR3 loop spans 13 amino acids. Trimming cost V 7 bases and J 3 bases, with 13 bases left between them. The CDR3 sequence: CASRYGPNQPQHF. DNA of the CDR3: TGTGCCTCCCGATACGGCCCCAATCAGCCCCAGCATTTT.

The chain carries TRBV6-5 and TRBJ2-3, with D possibly being TRBD2 (7 bases). This CDR3 is built from 15 residues. The germline gives CDR1 MNHEY, CDR2 SVGAGI. Trimming left V 8 bases short and J 2 bases short, with 17 bases between. The CDR3 bases are TGTGCCAGCGGATGGAGGGGGGGCGCCACAGATACGCAGTATTTT. Translating gives CASGWRGGATDTQYF.

This clonotype was detected only once. The chain has TRBV30 and TRBJ1-1, with no clear D. This CDR3 has 12 amino acids. The V and J ends lost 2 bases and 11 bases respectively, with 15 bases between them. Germline assignment: CDR1 GTSNPN and CDR2 SVGIG (reference sequence). CDR3 coding DNA: TGTGCCTGGAGTTTCCACCAGTCGAGGGCTTTCTTT. It is translated as CAWSFHQSRAFF.

V usage is TRBV7-2 and J usage is TRBJ2-3; D not resolved. CDR3 length: 11 residues. The germline V gene has CDR1 SGHTA and CDR2 FQGNSA. With 4 bases removed from V and 2 bases from J, the gap between germline ends came to 1 base. CDR3 loop: CASSYTDTQYF. The CDR3 DNA sequence: TGTGCCAGCAGCTACACAGATACGCAGTATTTT.

The chain recombines TRBV4-1 with TRBJ1-1; D uncertain. CDR1 and CDR2 from the germline V gene are MGHRA and YSYEKL. This CDR3 is 13 amino acids long. V dropped 9 bases and J dropped 1 base, with 12 bases sitting between them. The CDR3 nucleotides read TGCGCCAGGACCGGGGAGGGGAACACTGAAGCTTTCTTT. Its translation is CARTGEGNTEAFF.

Only one count was recorded for this clonotype. The rearrangement joins TRBV2 to TRBJ1-1; D perhaps matches TRBD1 (5 bases). The CDR3 is 14 residues long. Trimming removed 6 bases from V and 0 bases from J, with 11 bases in between. Germline-derived CDR1 and CDR2 are SNHLY and FYNNEI. Written as DNA, the CDR3 is TGTGCCAGCAGGGACAAGTCGTTGAACACTGAAGCTTTCTTT. It encodes CASRDKSLNTEAFF.

The chain links TRBV20-1 to TRBJ2-5; D might be TRBD1 or TRBD2, each matching 5 bases. The CDR3 covers 12 residues. V lost 6 bases, J lost 7 bases, and 15 bases lay in between. The germline V gene encodes CDR1 DFQATT and CDR2 SNEGSKA (reference sequence). CDR3 coding DNA: TGCAGTGCGAACCCTAGAGGGGTGACCCAGTACTTC. This sequence encodes CSANPRGVTQYF.

The rearrangement joins TRBV5-1 to TRBJ2-1, with a tentative D call TRBD2 (5 bases). CDR3 length: 15 residues. Trimming cost V 0 bases and J 5 bases, with 12 bases left between them. Germline-derived CDR1 and CDR2 are SGHRS and YFSETQ. The CDR3 here is CASSLGRSGNNEQFF. CDR3 DNA sequence: TGCGCCAGCAGCTTGGGCCGGTCGGGGAACAATGAGCAGTTCTTC.

This chain links TRBV12-3 or TRBV12-4 with TRBJ1-6, with D uncertain. The ends were cut back, 2 bases at V and 6 bases at J, with 5 bases in the middle. The CDR3 is 13 residues long. The CDR3 DNA sequence: TGTGCCAGCAGTTTAAACATTAATTCACCCCTCCACTTT. It specifies CASSLNINSPLHF.

V gene TRBV7-2 combines with J gene TRBJ2-7; tentatively, D is TRBD1 (5 bases). V lost 5 bases and J 6 bases, leaving 20 bases between the germline ends. Germline V gene lookup returns CDR1 SGHTA and CDR2 FQGNSA. This CDR3 is built from 15 residues. CDR3 sequence (DNA): TGTGCCAGCAGCCAGGTGGGGCTAGGTAGATCCGAGCAGTACTTC. Its translation is CASSQVGLGRSEQYF. Complete variable domain (other parts from reference TRBV7-2 and TRBJ2-7): GAGVSQSPSNKVTEKGKDVELRCDPISGHTALYWYRQSLGQGLEFLIYFQGNSAPDKSGLPSDRFSAERTGGSVSTLTIQRTQQEDSAVYLCASSQVGLGRSEQYFGPGTRLTVT.

This rearrangement joins TRBV30 to TRBJ1-2, with a tentative D call TRBD1 (6 bases). Germline CDR1 GTSNPN, CDR2 SVGIG (reference sequence). V dropped 5 bases and J dropped 2 bases, with 12 bases sitting between them. This CDR3 has 13 residues. The CDR3 coding sequence is TGTGCCTGGGCCCTCGGACAGAACTATGGCTACACCTTC. Translating it yields CAWALGQNYGYTF.

The V gene is TRBV12-3 or TRBV12-4, the J gene TRBJ1-5; no definite D call. Trimming stripped 7 bases from V and 0 bases from J, with 7 bases between. CDR3 length: 13 residues. This chain's CDR3 is CASKESSNQPQHF. The CDR3 DNA is TGTGCCAGCAAGGAGAGTAGCAATCAGCCCCAGCATTTT.

This rearrangement joins TRBV7-8 to TRBJ1-5, with a weak D call TRBD1 (5 bases). Looked up from germline, CDR1 is SGHVS and CDR2 is FQNEAQ. Trimming removed 3 bases from V and 4 bases from J, with 10 bases in between. The CDR3 is made up of 14 amino acids. The CDR3 bases are TGTGCCAGCAGCTTGGGACCGAGGAATCAGCCCCAGCATTTT. This sequence encodes CASSLGPRNQPQHF.

The genes are TRBV29-1 and TRBJ2-3, with TRBD2 identical over 12 bases. V lost 8 bases and J lost 6; bases outside the gene matches: 9. This CDR3 contains 14 residues. The germline V gene has CDR1 SQVTM and CDR2 ANQGSEA. CDR3: CSSLAGGPGDTQYF. CDR3 in DNA: TGCAGCTCTCTAGCGGGGGGGCCCGGGGATACGCAGTATTTT.

The genes are TRBV29-1 and TRBJ1-2, with D tentatively TRBD1 (6 bases). Trimming took off 5 bases at V and 2 bases at J, with 12 bases between the two ends. The germline V gene has CDR1 SQVTM and CDR2 ANQGSEA. The CDR3 contains 13 residues. The CDR3 protein is CSVSRGTNYGYTF. Written as DNA, the CDR3 is TGCAGCGTTTCCAGGGGCACCAACTATGGCTACACCTTC. The entire variable domain, with the rest obtained from reference TRBV29-1 and TRBJ1-2, is as follows: SAVISQKPSRDICQRGTSLTIQCQVDSQVTMMFWYRQQPGQSLTLIATANQGSEATYESGFVIDKFPISRPNLTFSTLTVSNMSPEDSSIYLCSVSRGTNYGYTFGSGTRLTVV.